This T cell receptor beta chain was profiled in a study of blood T cell repertoires in COVID-19. Germline V CDR1 and CDR2: LNHDA, SQIVND (reference sequence). This CDR3 is built from 16 residues. V was clipped by 5 bases and J by 5 bases; unmatched bases: 9. Profiling relied on immunoSEQ multiplex PCR, and the TCRdb table lists in-frame clones only, not all of them. The table shows some 250,000 clones, with around 90% occurring only once. The chain employs TRBV19 and TRBJ1-1; 12 positions match TRBD1. Sequencing used peripheral blood. The sequence was collected from a woman aged 25 to 45 with acute or convalescent COVID-19. CDR3 in amino acids: CASSFGDRGLWTEAFF. As DNA, the CDR3 is TGTGCCAGTAGTTTCGGGGACAGGGGGCTATGGACTGAAGCTTTCTTT.